The 13 T cell receptor beta chains given below trace back to one sample, sequenced in a study of T cell clonality in common variable immunodeficiency. The study's findings and limits: In common variable immunodeficiency, TCR beta chains reportedly carried fewer deletions and N-nucleotide insertions.

Produced via immunoSEQ multiplex PCR; TCRdb's table is partial and in-frame only. The sample shows roughly 29,000 clones, no singletons; the ten largest hold roughly 3.2%. No antigen has been assigned to these receptors. The sequencing sample was made of peripheral blood mononuclear cells. These receptors came from a human donor with common variable immunodeficiency.

This clone showed up many times. The read halts 3 residues ahead of the CDR3 end, with the missing end drawn from the germline J gene. The genes are TRBV2 and TRBJ1-4; 11 bases agree with TRBD1. V shed 7 bases, J shed 0 bases, and the junction held 1 base outside the gene matches. The CDR3 extends over 15 amino acids. Germline lookup yields CDR1 SNHLY and CDR2 FYNNEI. The DNA read from the CDR3 is TGTGCCAGCACGGACAGGGGGCCAACTAATGAAAAA. Protein sequence: CASTDRGPTNEK. The whole CDR3 protein is CASTDRGPTNEKLFF.

This clone was seen more than once but under ten times. The CDR3 protein is CASSRTNRGGSETQYF. CDR3 bases read: TGTGCCAGTAGTAGGACGAACAGGGGGGGTTCGGAGACC. The rearrangement uses TRBV19 and TRBJ2-5; TRBD1 is a possible D gene (8 bases). The CDR3 extends 3 residues past the end of the read, so its final part is completed from the germline J gene. This CDR3 comprises 16 residues. The V gene's germline CDR1 is LNHDA and CDR2 SQIVND (reference sequence). The ends were cut back, 4 bases at V and 5 bases at J, with 20 bases in the middle. The full variable domain, its missing parts supplied by reference TRBV19 and TRBJ2-5, is DGGITQSPKYLFRKEGQNVTLSCEQNLNHDAMYWYRQDPGQGLRLIYYSQIVNDFQKGDIAEGYSVSREKKESFPLTVTSAQKNPTAFYLCASSRTNRGGSETQYFGPGTRLLVL.

Ten or more counts support this clone. The CDR3 protein is CASSSEGVNTEAFF. The covered CDR3 bases are TGCGCCAGCAGCTCCGAGGGCGTGAACACTGAA. This rearrangement joins TRBV5-1 to TRBJ1-1; D is undetermined. Read sequence stops 3 residues before the CDR3 end, and the germline J gene provides the missing end. Trimming stripped 3 bases from V and 0 bases from J, with 9 bases between. In germline, CDR1 is SGHRS, CDR2 YFSETQ. This CDR3 spans 14 amino acids.

In its sample, this clone was seen a few times. The read falls 3 residues short of the CDR3 end, and the missing part is taken from the germline J gene. This sequence joins TRBV2 and TRBJ2-5; TRBD1 matches 7 bases. The CDR3 spans 18 residues. Per germline, CDR1 SNHLY and CDR2 FYNNEI. V was pared by 5 bases and J by 4 bases, with 19 bases of the junction left unmatched. The CDR3 DNA, read in part, is TGTGCCAGCAGTCTCAGACCCCTTTGGACAGGCCGCCGAGAGACC. Translated, it gives CASSLRPLWTGRRET. The entire CDR3 protein reads CASSLRPLWTGRRETQYF.

This clone was seen at least ten times. With the read ending 3 residues before the CDR3 end, the germline J gene is used to fill in that end. This rearrangement joins TRBV10-3 to TRBJ2-1; TRBD1 matches 7 bases. CDR3 size: 14 residues. The ends lost 6 bases at V and 0 bases at J; junction bases unmatched: 2. Per the germline V gene, CDR1 is ENHRY and CDR2 is SYGVKD. CDR3 loop: CAIRRDSSYNEQFF. Incomplete CDR3 DNA: TGTGCCATCAGACGGGACAGCTCCTACAATGAG.

This clone was found a few times. The read stops 3 residues short of the end of the CDR3; the missing end is completed from the germline J gene. The chain recombines TRBV2 with TRBJ1-1; D might be TRBD1 (5 bases). V lost 3 bases, J lost 6 bases, and 11 bases lay in between. Germline loops: CDR1 SNHLY, CDR2 FYNNEI. CDR3 size: 13 residues. This CDR3 is CASSEPGVPEAFF. Incomplete CDR3 DNA: TGTGCCAGCAGTGAGCCGGGGGTCCCTGAA.

This clone was seen many times. The missing CDR3 end, 3 residues past where the read stops, is filled in from the germline J gene. The rearrangement joins TRBV7-3 to TRBJ2-1, with a weak D call TRBD2 (5 bases). The CDR3 has 12 amino acids. Between the trimmed V and J ends, which lost 8 bases and 9 bases, there was a span of 14 bases. The V gene's germline CDR1 is SGHTA and CDR2 FQGTGA. CDR3: CASESGSGEQFF. The sequenced CDR3 bases are TGTGCCAGCGAATCGGGGTCGGGTGAG.

This clone was counted ten times or more. CDR3 amino acids: CASSLVGTGNEKLFF. The DNA read from the CDR3 is TGCGCCAGCAGCTTGGTAGGGACAGGGAATGAAAAA. The chain couples TRBV5-1 to TRBJ1-4; TRBD1 aligns across 9 bases. The read ends 3 residues before the CDR3 terminus; that terminus is restored from the germline J gene. Germline lookup yields CDR1 SGHRS and CDR2 YFSETQ. With V trimmed by 0 bases and J by 5 bases, 2 bases remained unmatched. The CDR3 loop spans 15 amino acids.

This clone was observed many times. The read terminates 3 residues before the CDR3 end, so the remaining end is supplied by the germline J gene. The chain has TRBV6-1 and TRBJ2-4; 7 nucleotides align to TRBD1. V lost 2 bases to trimming and J lost 4 bases; unmatched junction nucleotides: 8. In germline, CDR1 is MNHNS, CDR2 SASEGT. This CDR3 is built from 16 residues. Partial CDR3 DNA: TGTGCCAGCAGTGAAAGGTTTGACAGGGAGAAAAACATT. It codes for CASSERFDREKNI. In full, the CDR3 is CASSERFDREKNIQYF.

Only a few counts were recorded for this clone. The sequence runs out 3 residues before the end of the CDR3; the remainder is reconstructed from the germline J gene. V usage is TRBV5-1 and J usage is TRBJ2-7, with TRBD2 as a possible D gene (5 bases). The CDR3 contains 14 residues. Trimming took 2 bases from V and 0 from J, leaving 9 bases between them. Germline lookup yields CDR1 SGHRS and CDR2 YFSETQ. The CDR3 DNA, read in part, is TGCGCCAGCAGCTTCACCGGGGACTCCTACGAG. Its protein is CASSFTGDSYE. The whole CDR3 protein is CASSFTGDSYEQYF.

This clone was counted many times. The read stops 3 residues short of the end of the CDR3; the missing end is completed from the germline J gene. V and J are TRBV2 and TRBJ2-1; TRBD2 agrees at 13 bases. The CDR3 extends over 15 amino acids. The V segment lost 9 bases and the J segment 6 bases; nucleotides outside the gene matches: 8. Per the germline V gene, CDR1 is SNHLY and CDR2 is FYNNEI. The CDR3 is CASERLAGGLNEQFF. Incomplete CDR3 DNA: TGTGCCAGTGAGAGACTAGCGGGAGGACTCAATGAG.

This clone was observed a few times. Sequencing ends 3 residues short of the CDR3 end; the germline J gene provides the rest. V gene TRBV2 combines with J gene TRBJ2-7; D is tentatively TRBD1 or TRBD2 (5 bases each). CDR3 size: 15 residues. CDR1 and CDR2 (germline): SNHLY, FYNNEI. V was trimmed by 1 base and J by 1 base, leaving 11 bases between them. The CDR3 loop is CASSEGVEGSYEQYF. The DNA read from the CDR3 is TGTGCCAGCAGTGAAGGCGTAGAGGGGTCCTACGAG.

This clone has ten or more counts. This CDR3 reads CASSYSTGRNTEAFF. The sequenced CDR3 bases are TGTGCCAGCAGTTACTCGACAGGCCGTAACACTGAA. The V and J genes are TRBV6-2 or TRBV6-3 and TRBJ1-1; tentative D call: TRBD1 (6 bases). The observed sequence ends 3 residues before the CDR3 terminus, with the missing tail filled in from the germline J gene. With 0 bases removed from V and 2 bases from J, the gap between germline ends came to 10 bases. This CDR3 region has 15 residues. Germline values: CDR1 MNHEY, CDR2 SVGEGT.